This TCR beta chain was sequenced for a study of Graves' ophthalmopathy and Graves' hyperthyroidism (dated by TCRdb to the late 2010s). A note on the overall study: Hyperthyroidism was considered stable if no progression to ophthalmopathy occurred within 18 months of follow-up. In total, 135 blood samples were TCR-sequenced: some 40 ophthalmopathy, some 80 hyperthyroidism and 17 hyperthyroidism-to-ophthalmopathy patients. In over five hyperthyroidism patients, T-cell repertoires of thyroid tissue and blood were compared. An independent validation cohort was composed of approximately 18 hyperthyroidism patients and roughly 16 patients who later progressed from hyperthyroidism to ophthalmopathy. TCR beta repertoire signatures were used to distinguish Graves' ophthalmopathy from Graves' hyperthyroidism and to predict progression to ophthalmopathy. To explore V-J signatures that separate ophthalmopathy from hyperthyroidism, a discovery set of around 97 patients was enrolled, consisting of 40 to 45 with ophthalmopathy and about 60 with stable hyperthyroidism. Following sample collection, hyperthyroidism patients were given methimazole at a starting dose of 30 mg daily, and ophthalmopathy patients were given high-dose intravenous methylprednisolone. What the work shows at the level of the full study, not this receptor alone: Most of the expanded thyroid clonotypes with a frequency above 0.001 were also detected in blood, and it was suggested that the thyroid immune response may be reflected by blood repertoires. The 13-signature model separated ophthalmopathy from stable hyperthyroidism with approximately 90% sensitivity and roughly 84% specificity in cross-validation, and 80%/75% in the test set. No statistical method was used to set the sample size in advance, and the investigators knew which group each participant was assigned to. In validation, the model predicted ophthalmopathy progression with over 60% sensitivity and approximately 78% specificity; more than ten predicted patients were CT-confirmed with GO in a median of roughly 6.8 months.

CDR1 and CDR2 are drawn from the germline V gene: SGHRS, YFSETQ. The CDR3, cysteine through phenylalanine, is 17 amino acids long. CDR3 DNA only is kept here, 51 bases in frame from base 1. Clipping removes 0 bases from V and 2 bases from J, with 6 as the unmatched junction base count. In this sample, this clonotype turned up many times. Its antigen is still unknown. Qualities for individual bases were not recorded, and no much larger clone is one base off. TCR beta CDR3 regions were amplified from RNA transcripts for repertoire sequencing. The first round of RT-PCR was done with HTBI primers and the Qiagen OneStep RT-PCR kit, and was followed by a second round of multiplex PCR, then size selection and purification. The libraries underwent paired-end sequencing with 100 bp reads on an Illumina HiSeq2000. As for the original processing: SOAPnuke was used to process the reads, removing any read that contained adapters or uncalled bases, had a mean Phred below 15, or lacked an exact match to the constant primer or identifier. COPE v1.2.5 was used to merge the high-quality paired reads. Clonotypes were defined as unique nucleotide sequences and were aligned to IMGT TRB V, D and J references using MiTCR v1.1. The analysis was limited to V-J combinations with a frequency above 0.0001, which together covered 99.2% of the repertoires. A TCR clonal expansion and chaos score per V-J combination was defined as the ratio of F50 clonal expansion to chaos observed in the TCRdist matrix. Welch's t-statistics and random forest were used to reduce features to about 14 V-J combinations, which were fed into a naive Bayes classifier. The similarity between thyroid and blood repertoires was quantified using the Morisita-Horn index. Through fastp at Q25 and MiXCR, TCRdb rebuilt clones from the public reads, retaining in-frame beta chains. Identical CDR3 proteins give one entry, which carries the most common genes and DNA. TCRdb, not the authors, supplied the V and J calls. The sample contains roughly 1.1 million distinct CDR3 sequences, about 36% of them found a single time. Approximately 12% of the sample lies in the top ten.

The hyperthyroidism patients were 18 to 65 years old and newly diagnosed, with a disease duration of less than 2 months. Patients with other autoimmune diseases, uncontrolled infections, pregnancy or lactation were excluded. Clinical symptoms, serum thyroxine, TRAb, thyroid ultrasound and orbital computed tomography were used for diagnosis. Total RNA was extracted with Trizol reagent and quality-checked on an Agilent 2100 Bioanalyzer. The sequencing input was peripheral blood or thyroid tissue (not recorded which). The TCR originated in an adult man with Graves' hyperthyroidism. The V and J genes are TRBV5-1 and TRBJ2-5; 11 central bases correspond to TRBD2. At the DNA level, the sequence is TGCGCCAGCAGCTTGGCCGGGAGACTAGCGGGACAAGAGACCCAGTACTTC. The resulting protein is CASSLAGRLAGQETQYF.